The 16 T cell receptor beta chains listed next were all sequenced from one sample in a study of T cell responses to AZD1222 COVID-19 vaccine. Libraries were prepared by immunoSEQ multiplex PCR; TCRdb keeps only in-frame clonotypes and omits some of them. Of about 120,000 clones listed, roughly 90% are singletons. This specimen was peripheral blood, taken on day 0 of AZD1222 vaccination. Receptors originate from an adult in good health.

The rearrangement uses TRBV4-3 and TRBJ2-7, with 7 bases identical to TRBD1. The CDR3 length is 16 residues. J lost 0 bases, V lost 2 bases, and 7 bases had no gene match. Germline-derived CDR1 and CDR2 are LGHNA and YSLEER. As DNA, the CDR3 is TGCGCCAGCAGCCAAAGTCCCGGGACAGCCTCCTACGAGCAGTACTTC. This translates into CASSQSPGTASYEQYF.

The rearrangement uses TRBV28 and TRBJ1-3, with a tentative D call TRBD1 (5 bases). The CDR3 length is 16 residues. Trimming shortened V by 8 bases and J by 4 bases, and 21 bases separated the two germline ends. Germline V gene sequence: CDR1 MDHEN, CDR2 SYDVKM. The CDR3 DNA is TGTGCCAGCCTGCATAGTACCGGGGGGTACGGAAACACCATATATTTT. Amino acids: CASLHSTGGYGNTIYF. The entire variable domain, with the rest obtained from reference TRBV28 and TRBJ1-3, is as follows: DVKVTQSSRYLVKRTGEKVFLECVQDMDHENMFWYRQDPGLGLRLIYFSYDVKMKEKGDIPEGYSVSREKKERFSLILESASTNQTSMYLCASLHSTGGYGNTIYFGEGSWLTVV.

CDR3 loop: CASSPGSSNQPQHF. CDR3 DNA: TGTGCCAGCTCCCCAGGTAGTAGCAATCAGCCCCAGCATTTT. The J gene is TRBJ1-5, the V gene TRBV6-5; D unresolved. This CDR3 contains 14 residues. The V gene's germline CDR1 is MNHEY and CDR2 SVGAGI. Trimming cost V 8 bases and J 0 bases, with 11 bases left between them.

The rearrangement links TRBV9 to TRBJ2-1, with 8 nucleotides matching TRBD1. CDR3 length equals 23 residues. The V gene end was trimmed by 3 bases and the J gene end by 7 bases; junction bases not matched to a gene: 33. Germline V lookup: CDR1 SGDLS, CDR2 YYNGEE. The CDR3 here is CASSAGGRGLREGGLGARNEQFF. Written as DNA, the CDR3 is TGTGCCAGCAGCGCCGGGGGCAGGGGGCTTAGAGAAGGTGGACTTGGGGCCAGAAATGAGCAGTTCTTC.

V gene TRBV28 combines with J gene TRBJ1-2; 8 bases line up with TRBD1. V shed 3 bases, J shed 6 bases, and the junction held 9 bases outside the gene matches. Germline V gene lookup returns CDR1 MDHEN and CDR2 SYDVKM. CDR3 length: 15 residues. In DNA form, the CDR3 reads TGTGCCAGCAGTTTTAAAAGGACAGGGTCCAATGGCTACACCTTC. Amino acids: CASSFKRTGSNGYTF.

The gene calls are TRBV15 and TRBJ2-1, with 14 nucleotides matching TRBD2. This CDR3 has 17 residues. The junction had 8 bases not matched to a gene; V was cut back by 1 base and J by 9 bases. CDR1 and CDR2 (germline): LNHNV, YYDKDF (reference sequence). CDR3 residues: CATSRGGTSGSRGEQFF. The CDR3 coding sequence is TGTGCCACCAGCAGAGGTGGGACTAGCGGGAGTAGGGGTGAGCAGTTCTTC. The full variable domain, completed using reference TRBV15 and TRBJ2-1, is DAMVIQNPRYQVTQFGKPVTLSCSQTLNHNVMYWYQQKSSQAPKLLFHYYDKDFNNEADTPDNFQSRRPNTSFCFLDIRSPGLGDTAMYLCATSRGGTSGSRGEQFFGPGTRLTVL.

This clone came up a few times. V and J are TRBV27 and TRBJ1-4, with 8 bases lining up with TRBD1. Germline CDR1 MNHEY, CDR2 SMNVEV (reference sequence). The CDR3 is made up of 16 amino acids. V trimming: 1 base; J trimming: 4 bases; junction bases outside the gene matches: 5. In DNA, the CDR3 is TGTGCCAGCAGTTTATTTGGGACAGGAGTTAATGAAAAACTGTTTTTT. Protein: CASSLFGTGVNEKLFF.

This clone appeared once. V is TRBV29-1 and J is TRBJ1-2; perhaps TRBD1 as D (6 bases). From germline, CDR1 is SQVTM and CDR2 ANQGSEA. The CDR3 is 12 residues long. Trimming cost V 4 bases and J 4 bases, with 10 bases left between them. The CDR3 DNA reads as TGCAGCGTTGTGAGGGGGGCCTATGGCTACACCTTC. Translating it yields CSVVRGAYGYTF.

CDR3 amino acids: CATSLSELGVEGEQYF. CDR3 coding DNA: TGTGCCACCAGTTTAAGCGAACTTGGGGTAGAGGGCGAGCAGTACTTC. The rearrangement uses TRBV15 and TRBJ2-7; maybe TRBD2 (5 bases). CDR3 size: 16 residues. V was shortened by 6 bases and J by 6 bases, with 24 bases between the two germline ends. Germline V gives CDR1 LNHNV, CDR2 YYDKDF (reference sequence).

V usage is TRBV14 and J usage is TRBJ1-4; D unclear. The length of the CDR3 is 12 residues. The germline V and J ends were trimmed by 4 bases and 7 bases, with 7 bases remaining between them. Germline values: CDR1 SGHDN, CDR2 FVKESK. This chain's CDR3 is CASSPLGEKLFF. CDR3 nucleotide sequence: TGTGCCAGCAGCCCCTTAGGTGAAAAACTGTTTTTT.

CDR3: CATSMGSNQPQHF. The CDR3 bases are TGTGCCACCTCGATGGGGAGCAATCAGCCCCAGCATTTT. This chain links TRBV15 with TRBJ1-5; D not resolved. Trimming cost V 8 bases and J 1 base, with 9 bases left between them. This CDR3 has 13 amino acids. Germline V lookup: CDR1 LNHNV, CDR2 YYDKDF (reference sequence).

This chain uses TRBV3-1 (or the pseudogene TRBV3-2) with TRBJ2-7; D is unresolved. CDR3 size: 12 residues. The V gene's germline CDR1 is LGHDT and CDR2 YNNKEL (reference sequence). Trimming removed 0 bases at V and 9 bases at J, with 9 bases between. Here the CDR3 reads CASSQDPAGQYF. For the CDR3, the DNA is TGTGCCAGCAGCCAAGATCCCGCTGGGCAGTACTTC.

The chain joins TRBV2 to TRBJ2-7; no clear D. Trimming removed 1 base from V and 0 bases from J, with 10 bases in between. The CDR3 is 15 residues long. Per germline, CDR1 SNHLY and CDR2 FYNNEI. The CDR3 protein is CASSEGFGTSYEQYF. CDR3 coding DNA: TGTGCCAGCAGTGAAGGATTCGGCACCTCCTACGAGCAGTACTTC.

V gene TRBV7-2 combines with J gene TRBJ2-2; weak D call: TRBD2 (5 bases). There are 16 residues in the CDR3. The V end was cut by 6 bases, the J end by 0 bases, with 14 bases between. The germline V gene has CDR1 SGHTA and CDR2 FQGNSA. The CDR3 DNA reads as TGTGCCAGCAGGTTTACGGGAAGCGCGAACACCGGGGAGCTGTTTTTT. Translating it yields CASRFTGSANTGELFF.

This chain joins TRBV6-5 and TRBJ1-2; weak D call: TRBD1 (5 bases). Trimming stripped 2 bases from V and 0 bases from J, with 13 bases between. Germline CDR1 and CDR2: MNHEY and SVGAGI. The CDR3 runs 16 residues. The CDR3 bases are TGTGCCAGCAGTTACGAAGGGACTACAGCTAACTATGGCTACACCTTC. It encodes CASSYEGTTANYGYTF.

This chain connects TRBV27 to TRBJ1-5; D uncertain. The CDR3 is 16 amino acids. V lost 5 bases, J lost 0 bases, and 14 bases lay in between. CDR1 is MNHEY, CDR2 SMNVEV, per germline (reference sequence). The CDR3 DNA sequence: TGTGCCAGCAGTCCTAGACCCTGGGGTAGCAATCAGCCCCAGCATTTT. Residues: CASSPRPWGSNQPQHF.